This entry lists 30 T cell receptor beta chains sequenced from one sample in a study of early stage breast cancer tumors. Sequenced by immunoSEQ multiplex PCR; TCRdb stores in-frame clones only, minus some. The repertoire holds approximately 52,000 clones, roughly 84% seen once, with about 1.3% in the top ten. The sequenced material came from blood. The receptors derive from a person aged 50-59 years with breast cancer.

CDR3 bases: TGTGCCAGCAGCTTGGGGAGATACTACGAGCAGTACTTC. Its translation: CASSLGRYYEQYF. The chain joins TRBV11-3 to TRBJ2-7; possible D gene TRBD2, 5 bases. V lost 3 bases, J lost 3 bases, and 9 bases lay in between. The CDR3 spans 13 residues. Germline V gene sequence: CDR1 SGHNT, CDR2 YENEEA.

The rearrangement uses TRBV19 and TRBJ1-3; D unresolved. CDR3 size: 15 residues. CDR1 is LNHDA, CDR2 SQIVND, per germline (reference sequence). Deletions cut 5 bases from V and 4 bases from J, with 15 bases between. CDR3 region: CASSRGSFAGNTIYF. The CDR3, as DNA: TGTGCCAGTAGTCGTGGATCTTTCGCCGGAAACACCATATATTTT.

This sequence joins TRBV6-5 and TRBJ1-5, with D perhaps TRBD1 (6 bases). CDR1 and CDR2 from the germline V gene are MNHEY and SVGAGI. This CDR3 region has 14 residues. Deletions cut 2 bases from V and 3 bases from J, with 8 bases between. CDR3 amino acids: CASSYAGHNQPQHF. As DNA, the CDR3 is TGTGCCAGCAGTTACGCGGGACACAATCAGCCCCAGCATTTT.

This chain links TRBV7-2 with TRBJ1-3, with D unclear. Germline values: CDR1 SGHTA, CDR2 FQGNSA. V was pared by 1 base and J by 4 bases, with 5 bases between. The CDR3 loop spans 13 amino acids. The CDR3 nucleotides read TGTGCCAGCAGCTTAGACCGAGGAAACACCATATATTTT. Protein sequence: CASSLDRGNTIYF. The whole variable domain, remainder taken from reference TRBV7-2 and TRBJ1-3, is GAGVSQSPSNKVTEKGKDVELRCDPISGHTALYWYRQSLGQGLEFLIYFQGNSAPDKSGLPSDRFSAERTGGSVSTLTIQRTQQEDSAVYLCASSLDRGNTIYFGEGSWLTVV.

As DNA, the CDR3 is TGTGCCACCAGCAGGTTCCAGGGGGCTCTAAGCGAGCAGTTCTTC. It encodes CATSRFQGALSEQFF. V usage is TRBV15 and J usage is TRBJ2-1; 8 positions match TRBD1. Losses at the gene ends were 3 bases for V and 10 bases for J; bases not matched to a gene: 11. Germline assignment: CDR1 LNHNV and CDR2 YYDKDF (reference sequence). The CDR3 is 15 amino acids.

The chain has TRBV7-2 and TRBJ1-5; 7 bases agree with TRBD1. After removal of 1 base from V and 4 bases from J, the junction contained 7 bases not matched to a gene. CDR3 length: 16 amino acids. Germline CDR1 and CDR2: SGHTA and FQGNSA. The CDR3 DNA reads TGTGCCAGCAGCTTAGTCTCAACAGGGGCGAATCAGCCCCAGCATTTT. Its protein product is CASSLVSTGANQPQHF.

This clone was picked up one time. The chain has TRBV19 and TRBJ2-5; TRBD1 agrees at 7 bases. The CDR3 totals 20 residues. The V segment lost 5 bases and the J segment 2 bases; nucleotides outside the gene matches: 23. Germline V gene lookup returns CDR1 LNHDA and CDR2 SQIVND (reference sequence). Written as DNA, the CDR3 is TGTGCCAGTAGTCCTCGGGTATACGATAAATTGACAGGGTTGCAAGAGACCCAGTACTTC. Residues: CASSPRVYDKLTGLQETQYF. The whole variable domain, remainder taken from reference TRBV19 and TRBJ2-5, is DGGITQSPKYLFRKEGQNVTLSCEQNLNHDAMYWYRQDPGQGLRLIYYSQIVNDFQKGDIAEGYSVSREKKESFPLTVTSAQKNPTAFYLCASSPRVYDKLTGLQETQYFGPGTRLLVL.

This rearrangement joins TRBV11-2 to TRBJ2-7; D might be TRBD2 (5 bases). This CDR3 is built from 13 residues. V gave up 5 bases and J gave up 1 base, with 9 bases separating them. Per the germline V gene, CDR1 is SGHAT and CDR2 is FQNNGV. Here the CDR3 reads CASSPRGSYEQYF. DNA for the CDR3: TGTGCCAGCAGCCCACGAGGGTCCTACGAGCAGTACTTC.

V and J are TRBV7-9 and TRBJ2-1, with TRBD2 matching over 7 bases. After removal of 2 bases from V and 6 bases from J, the junction contained 4 bases not matched to a gene. CDR3 length equals 14 residues. Looked up from germline, CDR1 is SEHNR and CDR2 is FQNEAQ (reference sequence). This chain's CDR3 is CASSLMTSLNEQFF. The CDR3 nucleotides read TGTGCCAGCAGCTTAATGACTAGCCTCAATGAGCAGTTCTTC.

The chain employs TRBV7-2 and TRBJ2-7; tentative D call: TRBD2 (5 bases). Germline assignment: CDR1 SGHTA and CDR2 FQGNSA. This CDR3 has 13 residues. Trimming shortened V by 5 bases and J by 6 bases, and 14 bases separated the two germline ends. CDR3 bases: TGTGCCAGCAGCCCCTATCTAGCCCCCGAGCAGTACTTC. Its translation: CASSPYLAPEQYF.

V is TRBV7-6 and J is TRBJ1-1; a possible D gene is TRBD1 (6 bases). Germline V gene lookup returns CDR1 SGHVS and CDR2 FNYEAQ. V lost 3 bases to trimming and J lost 1 base, with 9 bases between them. This CDR3 is built from 14 residues. The CDR3 DNA sequence: TGTGCCAGCAGCTTTCAACAGGGGAACACTGAAGCTTTCTTT. Its protein product is CASSFQQGNTEAFF.

The chain carries TRBV7-2 and TRBJ2-3; 10 nucleotides match TRBD2. Germline V gene sequence: CDR1 SGHTA, CDR2 FQGNSA. J was trimmed by 0 bases and V by 7 bases; bases with no gene match: 10. This CDR3 comprises 17 residues. CDR3 in DNA: TGTGCCAGCACCTGGAGCGGGGGGGTTACTAGCACAGATACGCAGTATTTT. Amino acids: CASTWSGGVTSTDTQYF.

The chain employs TRBV27 and TRBJ1-2; 8 nucleotides agree with TRBD1. The J segment lost 4 bases and the V segment lost 3 bases, leaving 4 bases of the junction unmatched. The CDR3 loop spans 14 amino acids. Germline V CDR1 and CDR2: MNHEY, SMNVEV (reference sequence). The CDR3 coding sequence is TGTGCCAGCAGTTTCACAGGGGGGAGCTATGGCTACACCTTC. Protein sequence: CASSFTGGSYGYTF.

This CDR3 reads CASSPVVGGTQYF. For the CDR3, the DNA is TGTGCCAGCAGCCCAGTAGTAGGGGGGACCCAGTACTTC. The rearrangement links TRBV7-9 to TRBJ2-5; TRBD1 might be the D (6 bases). The V gene's germline CDR1 is SEHNR and CDR2 FQNEAQ (reference sequence). The CDR3 has 13 residues. Trimming removed 5 bases at V and 7 bases at J, with 14 bases between.

The rearrangement joins TRBV10-1 to TRBJ1-1; perhaps TRBD1 as D (6 bases). The germline gives CDR1 WNHNN, CDR2 SYGVQD (reference sequence). The V end lost 5 bases, the J end lost 0 bases, and 10 bases lay between the germline ends. The CDR3 is 14 amino acids. The DNA for the CDR3 is TGCGCCAGCAGTCCGGGACACATGAACACTGAAGCTTTCTTT. This sequence encodes CASSPGHMNTEAFF.

The chain couples TRBV6-1 to TRBJ2-5; weak D call: TRBD1 (6 bases). V gave up 1 base and J gave up 3 bases, with 9 bases separating them. Germline loops: CDR1 MNHNS, CDR2 SASEGT. The CDR3 has 14 residues. The CDR3 spells CASSEDRVKETQYF. Written as DNA, the CDR3 is TGTGCCAGCAGTGAAGACAGGGTAAAAGAGACCCAGTACTTC.

Here the CDR3 DNA reads TGTGCCAGCAGTCCTGGGACTAGCGGGAGTAAGTACTTC. It specifies CASSPGTSGSKYF. The chain employs TRBV6-5 and TRBJ2-7, with 14 bases matching TRBD2. J was trimmed by 11 bases and V by 5 bases; bases with no gene match: 5. There are 13 residues in the CDR3. From germline, CDR1 is MNHEY and CDR2 SVGAGI.

This chain links TRBV28 with TRBJ2-3, with TRBD2 identical over 9 bases. This CDR3 contains 16 residues. Germline assignment: CDR1 MDHEN and CDR2 SYDVKM. V dropped 7 bases and J dropped 5; count of bases not matched to a gene: 13. The CDR3 sequence is CASTNGAGGPKDTQYF. Written as DNA, the CDR3 is TGTGCCAGCACCAATGGGGCGGGGGGGCCCAAAGATACGCAGTATTTT.

J is TRBJ2-5 and V is TRBV29-1, with D unresolved. This CDR3 contains 12 residues. Germline CDR1 and CDR2: SQVTM and ANQGSEA. The V end was cut by 5 bases, the J end by 4 bases, with 11 bases between. CDR3 DNA: TGCAGCGTTACGCGGTCCCCAGAGACCCAGTACTTC. Translated: CSVTRSPETQYF.

This sequence joins TRBV5-1 and TRBJ2-1; D gene ambiguous. This CDR3 spans 13 amino acids. Germline lookup yields CDR1 SGHRS and CDR2 YFSETQ. V gave up 5 bases and J gave up 0 bases, with 6 bases separating them. This chain's CDR3 is CASRDSSYNEQFF. CDR3 nucleotides: TGCGCCAGCAGGGATAGCTCCTACAATGAGCAGTTCTTC.

This rearrangement joins TRBV18 to TRBJ1-5, with D possibly matching TRBD1 (6 bases). Trimming took off 3 bases at V and 4 bases at J, with 10 bases between the two ends. The germline V gene encodes CDR1 KGHSH and CDR2 LQKENI. The CDR3 extends over 14 amino acids. The DNA for the CDR3 is TGTGCCAGCTCACCGGACAGCCGGAATCAGCCCCAGCATTTT. Translation gives CASSPDSRNQPQHF.

This sequence joins TRBV2 and TRBJ2-7, with D hard to call. The CDR3 is 13 residues long. Germline V gene lookup returns CDR1 SNHLY and CDR2 FYNNEI. Trimming removed 4 bases at V and 0 bases at J, with 7 bases between. This chain's CDR3 is CASSGTASYEQYF. The CDR3 DNA is TGTGCCAGCAGTGGGACGGCCTCCTACGAGCAGTACTTC.

The chain joins TRBV25-1 to TRBJ2-7; the match to TRBD2 covers 15 bases. The CDR3 is 16 amino acids. The germline CDR1 and CDR2 sequences are MGHDK and SYGVNS. The ends lost 2 bases at V and 8 bases at J; junction bases unmatched: 7. CDR3 sequence reads: CASSERGLAGGQKQYF. The CDR3 coding sequence is TGTGCCAGCAGTGAAAGGGGACTAGCGGGGGGACAAAAGCAGTACTTC.

The J gene is TRBJ1-1, the V gene TRBV10-2; a weak D match, TRBD1 (6 bases). The V and J ends lost 5 bases and 1 base respectively, with 14 bases between them. The CDR3 runs 15 residues. From germline, CDR1 is WSHSY and CDR2 SAAADI. This CDR3 reads CASSSPLTGNTEAFF. The CDR3, as DNA: TGCGCCAGCAGTTCTCCGTTGACAGGGAACACTGAAGCTTTCTTT.

The chain has TRBV30 and TRBJ1-4; a weak D match, TRBD1 (6 bases). Germline V CDR1 and CDR2: GTSNPN, SVGIG (reference sequence). The CDR3 length is 15 residues. Trimming removed 2 bases at V and 0 bases at J, with 10 bases between. CDR3 bases: TGTGCCTGGAGTTGGGGGCAGACAACTAATGAAAAACTGTTTTTT. Translated: CAWSWGQTTNEKLFF.

V is TRBV2 and J is TRBJ2-7; perhaps TRBD2 as D (5 bases). Germline V CDR1 and CDR2: SNHLY, FYNNEI. The CDR3 length is 14 residues. Trimming removed 4 bases from V and 0 bases from J, with 10 bases in between. CDR3 bases: TGTGCCAGCAGTGGGGGAGCCCCCTCCTACGAGCAGTACTTC. Residues: CASSGGAPSYEQYF.

V usage is TRBV19 and J usage is TRBJ1-5; 8 bases align to TRBD1. The CDR3 consists of 14 residues. Looked up from germline, CDR1 is LNHDA and CDR2 is SQIVND (reference sequence). J was trimmed by 3 bases and V by 2 bases; bases with no gene match: 0. The CDR3 region has the DNA TGTGCCAGTAGTATACAGGGGGCCAATCAGCCCCAGCATTTT. This translates into CASSIQGANQPQHF.

The chain has TRBV18 and TRBJ2-3; D is unclear. Deletions cut 2 bases from V and 1 base from J, with 1 base between. This CDR3 has 12 residues. CDR1 is KGHSH, CDR2 LQKENI, per germline. Written as DNA, the CDR3 is TGTGCCAGCTCACCAGGCACAGATACGCAGTATTTT. Its protein product is CASSPGTDTQYF.

This sequence joins TRBV19 and TRBJ2-3; D is ambiguous. Germline CDR1 is LNHDA and CDR2 is SQIVND (reference sequence). The CDR3 runs 16 residues. V lost 7 bases to trimming and J lost 0 bases, with 17 bases between them. The CDR3 protein is CASNSITAPSTDTQYF. The CDR3, as DNA: TGTGCCAGTAATTCGATCACAGCCCCTAGCACAGATACGCAGTATTTT.

CDR3 nucleotides: TGTGCCAGCAGCTTCGGGACAGGGGGCGTCTATGGCTACACCTTC. Protein: CASSFGTGGVYGYTF. The rearrangement links TRBV5-8 to TRBJ1-2; TRBD1 matches 12 bases. Germline V gene lookup returns CDR1 SGHTS and CDR2 YDEGEE. The CDR3 runs to 15 residues. With V trimmed by 2 bases and J by 4 bases, 3 bases remained unmatched.